Below are 10 T cell receptor beta chains sequenced from a single sample in a study of T cells in localized non-small cell lung cancer. The protocol was immunoSEQ multiplex PCR, while the TCRdb copy is restricted to in-frame clones and leaves out a portion. The sample includes around 5,600 clones, less than 25% of them seen just once. The sequencing here drew on lung tumor tissue, taken before any cancer treatment. The receptors derive from a female donor at least 60 years old with stage I lung adenocarcinoma.

V gene TRBV12-5 combines with J gene TRBJ2-7, with 12 bases lining up with TRBD2. This CDR3 has 14 amino acids. The V gene's germline CDR1 is LGHNT and CDR2 FRNRAP. As DNA, the CDR3 is TGTGCCAGCACCCCCTGGACTAGCGGGGAGAGGCAGTACTTC. Translating it yields CASTPWTSGERQYF. Complete variable domain (other parts from reference TRBV12-5 and TRBJ2-7): DARVTQTPRHKVTEMGQEVTMRCQPILGHNTVFWYRQTMMQGLELLAYFRNRAPLDDSGMPKDRFSAEMPDATLATLKIQPSEPRDSAVYFCASTPWTSGERQYFGPGTRLTVT.

By sample share, this clone is large. For the CDR3, the DNA is TGTGCCAGCATCATCATTGGGGGCAGCACCGGGGAGCTGTTTTTT. Translation: CASIIIGGSTGELFF. This sequence joins TRBV11-3 and TRBJ2-2; the D gene is possibly TRBD1 (6 bases). Germline V gene sequence: CDR1 SGHNT, CDR2 YENEEA. The CDR3 is 15 amino acids. V was trimmed by 7 bases and J by 4 bases, leaving 16 bases between them.

This clone occurred a few times. V and J are TRBV27 and TRBJ2-1; 7 bases agree with TRBD1. The germline gives CDR1 MNHEY, CDR2 SMNVEV (reference sequence). V dropped 10 bases and J dropped 2; count of bases not matched to a gene: 8. The CDR3 has 14 residues. Here the CDR3 DNA reads TGTGCCACACGCCGCGGACAGGCCTACAATGAGCAGTTCTTC. Its protein product is CATRRGQAYNEQFF.

In this sample, this clone is medium-sized. This chain joins TRBV4-1 and TRBJ1-2; possibly TRBD1 for D (5 bases). Between the trimmed V and J ends, which lost 4 bases and 6 bases, there was a span of 12 bases. From germline, CDR1 is MGHRA and CDR2 YSYEKL. CDR3 length: 13 residues. Here the CDR3 DNA reads TGCGCCAGCAGCCCCGGGACCCAAGATGGCTACACCTTC. Its translation is CASSPGTQDGYTF.

The gene calls are TRBV19 and TRBJ2-7; D is perhaps TRBD1 or TRBD2 (5 bases each). Germline CDR1 and CDR2: LNHDA and SQIVND (reference sequence). V was cut by 6 bases and J by 3 bases, with 21 bases left in between. CDR3 size: 16 residues. The CDR3 nucleotides are TGTGCCAGTAGAGAAAGGGACGACAGAACGAGCTACGAGCAGTACTTC. Translated: CASRERDDRTSYEQYF.

This clone has a handful of counts. The rearrangement links TRBV30 to TRBJ2-7; tentatively, D is TRBD2 (6 bases). The germline V and J ends were trimmed by 0 bases and 6 bases, with 12 bases remaining between them. Germline CDR1 and CDR2: GTSNPN and SVGIG (reference sequence). The CDR3 length is 13 residues. The chain's CDR3 is CAWSVHRGTEQYF. The CDR3 DNA follows: TGTGCCTGGAGTGTACATCGCGGGACCGAGCAGTACTTC.

This clone was observed a few times. The rearrangement uses TRBV30 and TRBJ2-7; 10 bases agree with TRBD2. The length of the CDR3 is 14 residues. Germline V gene data show CDR1 as GTSNPN and CDR2 as SVGIG (reference sequence). V lost 1 base, J lost 2 bases, and 2 bases stayed unmatched. CDR3 sequence (DNA): TGTGCCTGGAGTGGTAGCGGGAGGACCTACGAGCAGTACTTC. Its translation is CAWSGSGRTYEQYF.

The CDR3 is CASTLGYEQYF. CDR3 nucleotides: TGTGCCAGCACTCTTGGATACGAGCAGTACTTC. The chain is built from TRBV6-7 and TRBJ2-7; no definite D call. TRBV6-7 qualifies as an ORF whose function is uncertain. The ends were cut back, 7 bases at V and 4 bases at J, with 8 bases in the middle. The CDR3 is 11 residues long.

The chain links TRBV6-8 to TRBJ1-1; possibly TRBD1 for D (6 bases). Deletions cut 0 bases from V and 6 bases from J, with 11 bases between. The CDR3 length is 14 residues. Germline V gene data show CDR1 as MNHGY and CDR2 as SAAAGT. CDR3 loop: CASSYSGNRAEAFF. Here the CDR3 DNA reads TGTGCCAGCAGTTACTCAGGCAACAGGGCTGAAGCTTTCTTT.

This clone has only one observation. The genes are TRBV19 and TRBJ1-4; the D gene is possibly TRBD1 (6 bases). The CDR3 length is 16 residues. V lost 2 bases, J lost 12 bases, and 22 bases lay in between. Germline V gene lookup returns CDR1 LNHDA and CDR2 SQIVND (reference sequence). The DNA of the CDR3 is TGTGCCAGTAGTATATACTCCCGGGACAACTCTTTTCAACTGTTTTTT. Translated: CASSIYSRDNSFQLFF.